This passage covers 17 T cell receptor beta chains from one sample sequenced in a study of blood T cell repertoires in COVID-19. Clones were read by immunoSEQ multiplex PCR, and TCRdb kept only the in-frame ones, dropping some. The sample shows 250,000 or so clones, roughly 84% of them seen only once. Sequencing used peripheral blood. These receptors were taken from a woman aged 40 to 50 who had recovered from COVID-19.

The CDR3 DNA follows: TGTGCCAGCAGCCCCGGGGGAGTCACAGATACGCAGTATTTT. Its protein is CASSPGGVTDTQYF. The rearrangement uses TRBV9 and TRBJ2-3; D is perhaps TRBD2 (6 bases). This CDR3 is 14 amino acids long. Germline V gene sequence: CDR1 SGDLS, CDR2 YYNGEE. Between the trimmed V and J ends, which lost 4 bases and 2 bases, there was a span of 11 bases.

CDR3 amino acids: CAWSAGETQYF. The CDR3 bases are TGTGCCTGGAGCGCGGGTGAGACCCAGTACTTC. This chain connects TRBV30 to TRBJ2-5, with TRBD2 as a possible D gene (5 bases). The CDR3 runs 11 residues. Trimming removed 3 bases from V and 5 bases from J, with 7 bases in between. The germline CDR1 and CDR2 sequences are GTSNPN and SVGIG (reference sequence). Based on the CDR3 plus reference TRBV30 and TRBJ2-5, the full variable domain is SQTIHQWPATLVQPVGSPLSLECTVEGTSNPNLYWYRQAAGRGLQLLFYSVGIGQISSEVPQNLSASRPQDRQFILSSKKLLLSDSGFYLCAWSAGETQYFGPGTRLLVL.

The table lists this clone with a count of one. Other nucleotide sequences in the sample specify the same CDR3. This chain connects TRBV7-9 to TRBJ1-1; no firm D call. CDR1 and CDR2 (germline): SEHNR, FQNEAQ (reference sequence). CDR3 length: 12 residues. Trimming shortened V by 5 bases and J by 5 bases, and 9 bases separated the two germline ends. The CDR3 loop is CASSPGGTEAFF. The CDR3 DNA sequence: TGTGCCAGCAGCCCAGGAGGTACTGAAGCTTTCTTT.

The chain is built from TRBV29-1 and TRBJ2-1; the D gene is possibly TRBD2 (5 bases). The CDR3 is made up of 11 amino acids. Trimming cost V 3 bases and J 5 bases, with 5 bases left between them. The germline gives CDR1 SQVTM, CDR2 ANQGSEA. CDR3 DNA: TGCAGCGTTGAGGAGGACAATGAGCAGTTCTTC. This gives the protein CSVEEDNEQFF.

DNA of the CDR3: TGTGCCACTGGGGACAGGGGGGGGTACGGAGAGACCCAGTACTTC. Translation gives CATGDRGGYGETQYF. The rearrangement joins TRBV15 to TRBJ2-5; 11 nucleotides line up with TRBD1. Germline loops: CDR1 LNHNV, CDR2 YYDKDF (reference sequence). V was pared by 9 bases and J by 4 bases, with 10 bases of the junction left unmatched. The CDR3 loop spans 15 amino acids.

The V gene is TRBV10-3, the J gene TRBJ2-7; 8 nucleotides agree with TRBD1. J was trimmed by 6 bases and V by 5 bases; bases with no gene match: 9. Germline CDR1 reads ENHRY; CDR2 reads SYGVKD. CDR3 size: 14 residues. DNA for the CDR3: TGTGCCATCAGTAGAAGGACAGGGCCCAGCGAGCAGTACTTC. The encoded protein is CAISRRTGPSEQYF.

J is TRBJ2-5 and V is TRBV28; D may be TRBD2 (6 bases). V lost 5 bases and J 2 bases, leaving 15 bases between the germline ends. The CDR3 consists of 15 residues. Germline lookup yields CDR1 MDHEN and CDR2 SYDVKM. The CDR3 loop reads CASSTAGAGQETQYF. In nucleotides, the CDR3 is TGTGCCAGCAGTACCGCCGGGGCGGGGCAAGAGACCCAGTACTTC.

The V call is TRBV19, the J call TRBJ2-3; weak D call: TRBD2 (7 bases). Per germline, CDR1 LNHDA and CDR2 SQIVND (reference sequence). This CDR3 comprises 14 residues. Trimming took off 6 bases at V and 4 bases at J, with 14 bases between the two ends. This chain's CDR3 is CASRARGGADTQYF. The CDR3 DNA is TGTGCCAGTAGAGCGAGAGGGGGGGCAGATACGCAGTATTTT.

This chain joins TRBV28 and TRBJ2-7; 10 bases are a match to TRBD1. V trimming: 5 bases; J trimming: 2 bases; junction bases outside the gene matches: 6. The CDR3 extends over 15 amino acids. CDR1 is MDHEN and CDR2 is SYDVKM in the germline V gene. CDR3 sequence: CASSSPGQGTYEQYF. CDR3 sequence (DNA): TGTGCCAGCAGTAGCCCGGGACAGGGGACCTACGAGCAGTACTTC.

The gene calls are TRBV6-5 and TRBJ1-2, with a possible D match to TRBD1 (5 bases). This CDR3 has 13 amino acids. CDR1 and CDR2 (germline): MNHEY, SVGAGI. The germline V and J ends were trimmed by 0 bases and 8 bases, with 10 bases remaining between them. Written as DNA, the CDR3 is TGTGCCAGCAGTTACTCGGCAGGGCAGGGCTACACCTTC. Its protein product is CASSYSAGQGYTF.

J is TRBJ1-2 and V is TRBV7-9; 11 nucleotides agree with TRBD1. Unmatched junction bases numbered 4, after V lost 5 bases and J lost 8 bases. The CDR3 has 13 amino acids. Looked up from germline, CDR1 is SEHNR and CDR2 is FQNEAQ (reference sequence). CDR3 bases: TGTGCCAGCAGCCGGACAGGGGGCGGGGGCTACACCTTC. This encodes CASSRTGGGGYTF.

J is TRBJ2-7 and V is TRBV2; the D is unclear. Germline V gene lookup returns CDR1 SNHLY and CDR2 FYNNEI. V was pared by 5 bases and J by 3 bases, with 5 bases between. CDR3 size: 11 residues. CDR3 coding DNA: TGTGCCAGCAGTCCAGGCTACGAGCAGTACTTC. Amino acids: CASSPGYEQYF.

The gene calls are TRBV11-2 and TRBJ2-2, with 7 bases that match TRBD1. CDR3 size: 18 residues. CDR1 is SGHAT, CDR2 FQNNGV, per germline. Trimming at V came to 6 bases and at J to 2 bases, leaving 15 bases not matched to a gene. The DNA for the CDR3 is TGTGCCAGCAGACCGGGTCCCACCGGGACAGCCAACACCGGGGAGCTGTTTTTT. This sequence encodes CASRPGPTGTANTGELFF.

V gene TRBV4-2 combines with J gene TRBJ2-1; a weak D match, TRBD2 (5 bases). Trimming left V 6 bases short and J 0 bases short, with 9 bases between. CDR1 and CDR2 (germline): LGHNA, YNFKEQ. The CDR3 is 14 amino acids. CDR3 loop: CASSNGLSYNEQFF. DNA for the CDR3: TGTGCCAGCAGTAACGGACTCTCCTACAATGAGCAGTTCTTC.

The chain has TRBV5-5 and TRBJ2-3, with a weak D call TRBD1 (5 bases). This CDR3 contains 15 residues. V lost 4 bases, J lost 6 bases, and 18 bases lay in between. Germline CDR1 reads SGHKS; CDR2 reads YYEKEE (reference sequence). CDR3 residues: CASSQSQGSVDTQYF. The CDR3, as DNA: TGTGCCAGCAGCCAGAGTCAGGGTAGTGTGGATACGCAGTATTTT.

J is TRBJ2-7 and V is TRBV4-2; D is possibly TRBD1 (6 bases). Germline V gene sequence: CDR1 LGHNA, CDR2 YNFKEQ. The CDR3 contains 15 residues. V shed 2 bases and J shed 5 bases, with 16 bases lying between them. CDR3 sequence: CASSQFRGLVNEQYF. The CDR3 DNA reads TGTGCCAGCAGCCAATTCAGGGGCCTCGTGAACGAGCAGTACTTC.

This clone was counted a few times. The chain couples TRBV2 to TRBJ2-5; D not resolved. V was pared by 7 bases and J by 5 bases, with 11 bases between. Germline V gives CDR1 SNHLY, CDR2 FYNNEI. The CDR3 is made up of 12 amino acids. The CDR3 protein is CASTSTGETQYF. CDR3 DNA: TGTGCCAGCACCTCGACTGGGGAGACCCAGTACTTC.